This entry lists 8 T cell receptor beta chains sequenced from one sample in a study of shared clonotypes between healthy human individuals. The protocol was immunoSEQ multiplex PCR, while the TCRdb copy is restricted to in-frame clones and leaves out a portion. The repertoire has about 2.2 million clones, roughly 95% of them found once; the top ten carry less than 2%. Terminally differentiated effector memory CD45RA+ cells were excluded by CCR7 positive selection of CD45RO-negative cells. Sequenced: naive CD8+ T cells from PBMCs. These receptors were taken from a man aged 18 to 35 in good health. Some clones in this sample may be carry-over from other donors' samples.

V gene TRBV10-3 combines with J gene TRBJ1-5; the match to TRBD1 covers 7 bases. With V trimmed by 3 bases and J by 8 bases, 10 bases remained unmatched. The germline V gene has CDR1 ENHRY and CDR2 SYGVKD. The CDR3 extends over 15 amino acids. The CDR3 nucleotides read TGTGCCATCAGTGATACCGACAGGGAGGGTGAGCCCCAGCATTTT. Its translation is CAISDTDREGEPQHF.

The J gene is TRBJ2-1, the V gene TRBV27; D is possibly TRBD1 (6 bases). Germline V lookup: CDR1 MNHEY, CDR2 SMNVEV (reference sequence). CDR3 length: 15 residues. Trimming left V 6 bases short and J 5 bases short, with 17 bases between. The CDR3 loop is CASRSVTGFNNEQFF. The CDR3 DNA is TGTGCCAGCAGAAGTGTGACAGGCTTTAACAATGAGCAGTTCTTC.

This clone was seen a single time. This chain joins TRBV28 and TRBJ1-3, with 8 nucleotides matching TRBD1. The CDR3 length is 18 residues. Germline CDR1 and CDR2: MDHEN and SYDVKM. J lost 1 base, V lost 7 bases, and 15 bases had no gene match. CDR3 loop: CASTTSRGLFQSGNTIYF. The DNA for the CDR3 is TGTGCCAGCACCACATCCAGGGGGCTCTTCCAGTCTGGAAACACCATATATTTT.

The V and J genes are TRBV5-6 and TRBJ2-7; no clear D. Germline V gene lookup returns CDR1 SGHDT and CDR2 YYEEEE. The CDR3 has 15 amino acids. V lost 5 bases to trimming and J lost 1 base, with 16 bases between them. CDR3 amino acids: CASSEASRASYEQYF. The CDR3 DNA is TGTGCCAGCAGTGAAGCTTCTCGCGCATCCTACGAGCAGTACTTC.

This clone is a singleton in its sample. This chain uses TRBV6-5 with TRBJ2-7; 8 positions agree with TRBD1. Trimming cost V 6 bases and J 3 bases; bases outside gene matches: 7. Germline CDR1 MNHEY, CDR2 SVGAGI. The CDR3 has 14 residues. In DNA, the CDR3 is TGTGCCAGCAGGTCAGGGGGCCTAAACTACGAGCAGTACTTC. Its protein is CASRSGGLNYEQYF.

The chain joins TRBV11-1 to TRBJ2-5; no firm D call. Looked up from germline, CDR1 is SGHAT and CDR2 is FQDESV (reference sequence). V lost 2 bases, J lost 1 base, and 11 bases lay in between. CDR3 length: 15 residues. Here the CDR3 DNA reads TGTGCCAGCAGCTTATTCACCGGAAGCCAAGAGACCCAGTACTTC. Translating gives CASSLFTGSQETQYF.

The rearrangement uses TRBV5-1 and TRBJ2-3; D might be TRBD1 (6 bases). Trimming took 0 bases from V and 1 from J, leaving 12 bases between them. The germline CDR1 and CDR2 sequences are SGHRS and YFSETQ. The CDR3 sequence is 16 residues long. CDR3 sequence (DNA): TGCGCCAGCAGCTTGGTAGGGGGAGCGCGCACAGATACGCAGTATTTT. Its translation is CASSLVGGARTDTQYF.

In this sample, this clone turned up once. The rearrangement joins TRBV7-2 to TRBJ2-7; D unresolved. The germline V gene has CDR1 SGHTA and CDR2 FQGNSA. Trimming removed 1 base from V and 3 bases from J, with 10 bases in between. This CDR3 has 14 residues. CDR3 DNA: TGTGCCAGCAGCTTAGAGGCCAGAGTCTACGAGCAGTACTTC. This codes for CASSLEARVYEQYF.